This entry lists 19 T cell receptor beta chains sequenced from one sample in a study of T cells in Graves' hyperthyroidism and ophthalmopathy. What was amplified from RNA transcripts were TCR beta CDR3 regions. Researchers ran a first-round RT-PCR on the TCR CDR3 using the HTBI primer set. TCRdb used MiXCR to reprocess the multiplex PCR reads, holding one entry per CDR3 protein. The data show hundreds of thousands of distinct CDR3 sequences, around 14% seen once. The material sequenced was blood. Receptors were obtained from a woman younger than 30 with Graves' hyperthyroidism.

In this sample, this clonotype turned up many times. The gene calls are TRBV18 and TRBJ2-2; D gene uncertain. This CDR3 has 14 amino acids. V lost 2 bases to trimming and J lost 2 bases, with 6 bases between them. Germline V gene lookup returns CDR1 KGHSH and CDR2 LQKENI. In DNA, the CDR3 is TGTGCCAGCTCACCAGACCCAAACACCGGGGAGCTGTTTTTT. It codes for CASSPDPNTGELFF. Filled out from reference TRBV18 and TRBJ2-2, the complete variable domain reads NAGVMQNPRHLVRRRGQEARLRCSPMKGHSHVYWYRQLPEEGLKFMVYLQKENIIDESGMPKERFSAEFPKEGPSILRIQQVVRGDSAAYFCASSPDPNTGELFFGEGSRLTVL.

This clonotype was counted a few times. The gene calls are TRBV6-1 and TRBJ1-6; 7 nucleotides align to TRBD1. The CDR3 is made up of 15 amino acids. Germline V lookup: CDR1 MNHNS, CDR2 SASEGT. Trimming took 6 bases from V and 7 from J; bases not matched to a gene: 9. CDR3 amino acids: CASSPGTARNSPLHF. Here the CDR3 DNA reads TGTGCCAGCAGCCCCGGGACAGCTAGAAATTCACCCCTCCACTTT.

V is TRBV5-1 and J is TRBJ1-1, with 11 bases aligning to TRBD1. The germline V gene has CDR1 SGHRS and CDR2 YFSETQ. Trimming cost V 4 bases and J 4 bases; bases outside gene matches: 6. The CDR3 loop spans 15 amino acids. CDR3 loop: CASSHTGTGGTEAFF. The CDR3 region has the DNA TGCGCCAGCAGCCACACCGGGACAGGGGGCACTGAAGCTTTCTTT.

This clonotype appeared many times. J is TRBJ2-1 and V is TRBV7-3; 8 bases are a match to TRBD1. The germline CDR1 and CDR2 sequences are SGHTA and FQGTGA. This CDR3 is 15 amino acids long. Trimming removed 5 bases from V and 2 bases from J; junction bases left unmatched: 5. The CDR3, as DNA: TGTGCCAGCAGCCCCCGACAGGGGCCCTACAATGAGCAGTTCTTC. It specifies CASSPRQGPYNEQFF.

In this sample, this clonotype turned up a few times. The chain has TRBV19 and TRBJ2-4; D gene uncertain. Trimming pared 5 bases from V and 6 bases from J, leaving 17 bases between. Germline V gives CDR1 LNHDA, CDR2 SQIVND (reference sequence). The CDR3 extends over 15 amino acids. The CDR3 protein is CASSEVTHMGNIQYF. DNA of the CDR3: TGTGCCAGTAGTGAGGTGACACACATGGGAAACATTCAGTACTTC.

This clonotype came up a few times. V and J are TRBV29-1 and TRBJ2-7; no firm D call. Trimming pared 0 bases from V and 4 bases from J, leaving 10 bases between. This CDR3 contains 13 residues. The germline V gene encodes CDR1 SQVTM and CDR2 ANQGSEA. CDR3 in amino acids: CSVEEGRGYEQYF. The CDR3, as DNA: TGCAGCGTTGAAGAGGGCAGAGGATACGAGCAGTACTTC.

Many counts were recorded for this clonotype. V is TRBV2 and J is TRBJ1-5, with D possibly being TRBD1 (5 bases). V shed 9 bases and J shed 1 base, with 10 bases lying between them. The CDR3 spans 13 residues. Germline CDR1 reads SNHLY; CDR2 reads FYNNEI. CDR3 region: CASTRDSNQPQHF. The DNA for the CDR3 is TGTGCCAGTACCCGGGACAGCAATCAGCCCCAGCATTTT.

At least ten counts were recorded for this clonotype. This rearrangement joins TRBV7-2 to TRBJ1-6, with 7 bases aligning to TRBD1. The CDR3 loop spans 15 amino acids. J gave up 10 bases and V 5 bases, and 11 bases lay outside the gene matches. Looked up from germline, CDR1 is SGHTA and CDR2 is FQGNSA. The CDR3 DNA reads as TGTGCCAGCAGCAACTCGACAGGGTGGCGATCACCCCTCCACTTT. Residues: CASSNSTGWRSPLHF.

J is TRBJ2-1 and V is TRBV5-6, with TRBD2 matching over 9 bases. Germline values: CDR1 SGHDT, CDR2 YYEEEE. V trimming: 3 bases; J trimming: 4 bases; junction bases outside the gene matches: 11. CDR3 size: 17 residues. Here the CDR3 DNA reads TGTGCCAGCAGCTGGAAGCGGGAGGAATTAAAATACAATGAGCAGTTCTTC. This sequence encodes CASSWKREELKYNEQFF.

This clonotype occurred a few times. The genes are TRBV6-1 and TRBJ1-2; a possible D gene is TRBD1 (5 bases). Germline V gene data show CDR1 as MNHNS and CDR2 as SASEGT. The CDR3 extends over 15 amino acids. With 7 bases removed from V and 1 base from J, the gap between germline ends came to 16 bases. CDR3 amino acids: CASNPGNSGNYGYTF. Written as DNA, the CDR3 is TGTGCCAGCAACCCAGGGAATTCCGGTAACTATGGCTACACCTTC.

In its sample, this clonotype was seen many times. This chain connects TRBV20-1 to TRBJ2-1; the match to TRBD2 covers 10 bases. V shed 5 bases, J shed 3 bases, and the junction held 10 bases outside the gene matches. CDR1 is DFQATT and CDR2 is SNEGSKA in the germline V gene (reference sequence). This CDR3 region has 16 residues. The CDR3 bases are TGCAGTGCTGGAGCCGGACTAGCGGATCACTACAATGAGCAGTTCTTC. Translating gives CSAGAGLADHYNEQFF.

The CDR3 is CASSPYPGQGYEQYF. In DNA form, the CDR3 reads TGTGCCAGCAGCCCTTATCCGGGACAGGGTTACGAGCAGTACTTC. The chain uses TRBV3-1 and TRBJ2-7; 9 nucleotides match TRBD1. The CDR3 spans 15 residues. V was clipped by 4 bases and J by 4 bases; unmatched bases: 8. CDR1 and CDR2 (germline): LGHDT, YNNKEL (reference sequence).

The chain recombines TRBV15 with TRBJ2-1; D ambiguous. Trimming pared 2 bases from V and 8 bases from J, leaving 7 bases between. Germline V gene data show CDR1 as LNHNV and CDR2 as YYDKDF (reference sequence). CDR3 length equals 12 residues. CDR3 DNA sequence: TGTGCCACCAGCAGATGGAGAGATGAGCAGTTCTTC. Protein sequence: CATSRWRDEQFF. Drawing the rest from reference TRBV15 and TRBJ2-1, the complete variable domain is DAMVIQNPRYQVTQFGKPVTLSCSQTLNHNVMYWYQQKSSQAPKLLFHYYDKDFNNEADTPDNFQSRRPNTSFCFLDIRSPGLGDTAMYLCATSRWRDEQFFGPGTRLTVL.

V is TRBV9 and J is TRBJ1-3; perhaps TRBD1 as D (5 bases). Germline CDR1 reads SGDLS; CDR2 reads YYNGEE. This CDR3 is built from 14 residues. Trimming shortened V by 7 bases and J by 3 bases, and 14 bases separated the two germline ends. Here the CDR3 DNA reads TGTGCCAGCGGTGGCCAGGGAGGTGGAAACACCATATATTTT. Translating gives CASGGQGGGNTIYF.

This chain joins TRBV10-3 and TRBJ2-2; D unclear. CDR1 and CDR2 (germline): ENHRY, SYGVKD. The CDR3 covers 14 residues. Trimming removed 5 bases at V and 4 bases at J, with 11 bases between. CDR3: CAISSPRGTGELFF. CDR3 in DNA: TGTGCCATCAGTAGTCCGAGAGGCACCGGGGAGCTGTTTTTT.

This chain uses TRBV5-8 with TRBJ1-1; D might be TRBD1 (5 bases). V was cut by 7 bases and J by 3 bases, with 13 bases left in between. There are 13 residues in the CDR3. Germline CDR1 reads SGHTS; CDR2 reads YDEGEE. CDR3 nucleotides: TGTGCCAGCTTAAGGGGCCGGCACACTGAAGCTTTCTTT. Protein sequence: CASLRGRHTEAFF. Based on the CDR3 plus reference TRBV5-8 and TRBJ1-1, the full variable domain is EAGVTQSPTHLIKTRGQQATLRCSPISGHTSVYWYQQALGLGLQFLLWYDEGEERNRGNFPPRFSGRQFPNYSSELNVNALELEDSALYLCASLRGRHTEAFFGQGTRLTVV.

V gene TRBV4-1 combines with J gene TRBJ1-1; no definite D call. The germline V gene encodes CDR1 MGHRA and CDR2 YSYEKL. V gave up 0 bases and J gave up 1 base, with 18 bases separating them. The CDR3 loop spans 18 amino acids. This chain's CDR3 is CASSQDRWGKGWNTEAFF. The CDR3 DNA reads as TGCGCCAGCAGCCAAGATCGTTGGGGTAAGGGCTGGAACACTGAAGCTTTCTTT.

This clonotype was observed at least ten times. The chain couples TRBV18 to TRBJ2-7, with D perhaps TRBD1 or TRBD2 (5 bases each). Trimming removed 6 bases at V and 2 bases at J, with 14 bases between. Germline CDR1 and CDR2: KGHSH and LQKENI. The CDR3 contains 14 residues. The CDR3 is CASSLSLGAYEQYF. In DNA, the CDR3 is TGTGCCAGCTCCCTTTCGTTGGGGGCCTACGAGCAGTACTTC.

This clonotype was counted many times. The chain is built from TRBV27 and TRBJ2-7; D not certain. The CDR3 is 13 residues long. Germline V gene data show CDR1 as MNHEY and CDR2 as SMNVEV (reference sequence). With 2 bases removed from V and 2 bases from J, the gap between germline ends came to 7 bases. The CDR3 DNA is TGTGCCAGCAGTTTAGCGGCCCCCTACGAGCAGTACTTC. This sequence encodes CASSLAAPYEQYF.